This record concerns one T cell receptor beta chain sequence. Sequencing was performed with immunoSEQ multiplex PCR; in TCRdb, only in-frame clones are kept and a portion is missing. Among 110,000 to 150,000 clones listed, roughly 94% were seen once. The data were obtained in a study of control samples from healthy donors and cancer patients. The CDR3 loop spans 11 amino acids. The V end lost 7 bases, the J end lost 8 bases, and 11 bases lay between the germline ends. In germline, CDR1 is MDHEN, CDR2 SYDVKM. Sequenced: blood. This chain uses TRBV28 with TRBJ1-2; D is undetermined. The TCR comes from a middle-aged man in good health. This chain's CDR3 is CASTSNEGYTF. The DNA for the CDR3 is TGTGCCAGCACCTCTAATGAAGGCTACACCTTC.